This section outlines one TCR beta chain sequence together with its context. This sample stems from a study of T cell changes during pregnancy in multiple sclerosis. The CDR3 is made up of 15 amino acids. V shed 5 bases and J 0 bases; nucleotides not matched to a gene: 6. The germline V gene encodes CDR1 MRHNA and CDR2 SNTAGT. Produced via immunoSEQ multiplex PCR; TCRdb's table is partial and in-frame only. Here the sample spans over 80,000 clones, approximately 90% being singletons. The specimen was peripheral blood, collected in the second trimester of pregnancy. The source is a female donor in good health, enrolled as a control in a pregnancy study. V gene TRBV6-4 combines with J gene TRBJ2-7, with 8 bases aligning to TRBD2. Here the CDR3 DNA reads TGTGCCAGCAGTCCCCGGGAGGGAGCCTCCTACGAGCAGTACTTC. This sequence encodes CASSPREGASYEQYF.